Following are 2 T cell receptor beta chains from one sample sequenced in a study of OX40 agonist ivuxolimab in advanced cancers. Repertoires were generated with immunoSEQ multiplex PCR, while TCRdb's copy carries only in-frame clones and drops some. The sample includes about 14,000 clones, approximately 80% of them seen just once. Material: CD4+ or CD8+ T cells sorted from blood, obtained in a trial of the OX40 agonist ivuxolimab. All receptors come from an adult with an advanced solid tumor such as melanoma, head and neck, liver or kidney cancer.

The chain joins TRBV9 to TRBJ2-7; D is perhaps TRBD1 (6 bases). CDR1 and CDR2 (germline): SGDLS, YYNGEE. This CDR3 is 14 amino acids long. Deletions cut 3 bases from V and 4 bases from J, with 14 bases between. CDR3 sequence: CASSARDISYEQYF. Written as DNA, the CDR3 is TGTGCCAGCAGCGCGAGGGACATAAGTTACGAGCAGTACTTC.

The chain recombines TRBV30 with TRBJ2-3; no clear D gene. The CDR3 totals 15 residues. V lost 3 bases and J lost 0, with 13 bases in between. The germline gives CDR1 GTSNPN, CDR2 SVGIG (reference sequence). The CDR3 DNA reads TGTGCCTGGAGCGCCGGGCAGCCCAGCACAGATACGCAGTATTTT. Protein sequence: CAWSAGQPSTDTQYF.